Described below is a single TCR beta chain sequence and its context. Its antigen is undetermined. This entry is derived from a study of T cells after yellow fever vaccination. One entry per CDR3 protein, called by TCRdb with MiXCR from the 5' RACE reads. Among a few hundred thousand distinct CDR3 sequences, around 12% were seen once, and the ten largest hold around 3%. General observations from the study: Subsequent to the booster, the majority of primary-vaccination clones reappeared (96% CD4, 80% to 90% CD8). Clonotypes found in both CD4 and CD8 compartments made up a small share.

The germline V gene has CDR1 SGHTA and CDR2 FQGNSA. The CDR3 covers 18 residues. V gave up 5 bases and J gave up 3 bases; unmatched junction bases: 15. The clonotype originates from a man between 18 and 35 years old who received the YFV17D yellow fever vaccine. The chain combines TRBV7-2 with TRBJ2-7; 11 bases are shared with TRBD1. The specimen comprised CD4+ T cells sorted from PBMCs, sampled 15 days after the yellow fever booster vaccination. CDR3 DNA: TGTGCCAGCAGCACCAGGACAGGGGGCGTTAATAGGTTCTACGAGCAGTACTTC. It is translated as CASSTRTGGVNRFYEQYF.